The 20 T cell receptor beta chains listed next were all sequenced from one sample in a study of T cells in women clearing cervical HPV infection. TCRdb keeps only in-frame clones here, not all; method: immunoSEQ multiplex PCR. The specimen's table records approximately 49,000 clones. The sequenced material came from blood buffy coat. The receptors here all came from a woman between 18 and 69 years old with a cervical HPV16 infection that either progressed to CIN3+ or cleared (not recorded which).

Points on this clone: The read stops 3 residues short of the end of the CDR3; the missing end is completed from the germline J gene. The chain has TRBV6-2 or TRBV6-3 and TRBJ1-1; no clear D gene. CDR1 is MNHEY, CDR2 SVGEGT, per germline. CDR3 size: 11 residues. The CDR3 loop is CASTSTVAAFF. Partial CDR3 DNA: TGTGCCAGCACCTCCACGGTAGCG.

A remark on this clone: The observed sequence ends 3 residues before the CDR3 terminus, with the missing tail filled in from the germline J gene. The chain joins TRBV5-4 to TRBJ2-5; D is possibly TRBD1 (6 bases). Germline assignment: CDR1 SGHNT and CDR2 YYREEE (reference sequence). This CDR3 is 15 amino acids long. V was trimmed by 4 bases and J by 2 bases, leaving 15 bases between them. The chain's CDR3 is CASSRAGTQQETQYF. The CDR3 bases that were read are TGTGCCAGCAGCCGCGCCGGGACACAGCAAGAGACC.

With regard to this clone: The sequenced fragment ends 3 residues before the CDR3 boundary, so the rest is inferred from the germline J gene. This sequence joins TRBV7-2 and TRBJ2-5; the match to TRBD1 covers 12 bases. The CDR3 has 16 amino acids. Looked up from germline, CDR1 is SGHTA and CDR2 is FQGNSA. V dropped 0 bases and J dropped 5; count of bases not matched to a gene: 4. CDR3 residues: CASSLAPGTGGETQYF. The covered CDR3 bases are TGTGCCAGCAGCTTAGCCCCCGGGACAGGGGGCGAGACC.

For this clone: The read terminates 3 residues ahead of where the CDR3 ends, so the germline J gene completes it. The chain joins TRBV20-1 to TRBJ2-4; tentatively, D is TRBD1 (6 bases). The CDR3 runs 14 residues. Germline-derived CDR1 and CDR2 are DFQATT and SNEGSKA (reference sequence). Deletions cut 3 bases from V and 8 bases from J, with 17 bases between. CDR3 protein: CSASDSTGSDIQYF. Partial CDR3 DNA: TGCAGTGCTAGTGATTCGACAGGCTCGGACATT.

The CDR3 DNA, read in part, is TGCGCCAGCAGCTTCCGACCGACTGAGACCGGGGAG. It yields the protein CASSFRPTETGE. The full CDR3 protein is CASSFRPTETGELFF. The chain carries TRBV5-1 and TRBJ2-2; no clear D. The read comes to an end 3 residues before the CDR3 does, leaving the germline J gene to fill in the end. Trimming left V 2 bases short and J 5 bases short, with 13 bases between. This CDR3 spans 15 amino acids. Per germline, CDR1 SGHRS and CDR2 YFSETQ.

As regards this clone: The DNA ends 3 residues before the CDR3 does, and the rest of the CDR3 is filled in from the germline J gene. This rearrangement joins TRBV20-1 to TRBJ2-5; 10 bases are shared with TRBD2. The V and J ends lost 5 bases and 4 bases, in that order; junction bases with no gene match: 4. Germline loops: CDR1 DFQATT, CDR2 SNEGSKA (reference sequence). The CDR3 length is 13 residues. CDR3 sequence reads: CSASPSGRETQYF. The part of the CDR3 DNA that was read is TGCAGTGCTTCCCCTAGCGGGAGAGAGACC.

Comments on this clone: The read terminates 3 residues ahead of where the CDR3 ends, so the germline J gene completes it. V gene TRBV13 combines with J gene TRBJ2-5; the D gene is possibly TRBD2 (6 bases). Trimming cost V 3 bases and J 5 bases, with 10 bases left between them. The CDR3 totals 13 residues. Germline V gives CDR1 PRHDT, CDR2 FYEKMQ (reference sequence). The sequenced CDR3 bases are TGTGCCAGCAGCTTGGAGGGGCGGGAGACC. Residues: CASSLEGRET. The whole CDR3 is CASSLEGRETQYF.

Turning to this clone: The sequenced fragment ends 3 residues before the CDR3 boundary, so the rest is inferred from the germline J gene. The rearrangement links TRBV18 to TRBJ2-7; D is possibly TRBD1 (6 bases). The CDR3 totals 15 residues. Per germline, CDR1 KGHSH and CDR2 LQKENI. The V end lost 0 bases, the J end lost 3 bases, and 12 bases lay between the germline ends. CDR3 bases read: TGTGCCAGCTCACCACCCGGACAGATAATCTACGAG. As protein: CASSPPGQIIYE. The complete CDR3 reads CASSPPGQIIYEQYF. Together with reference TRBV18 and TRBJ2-7, the CDR3 gives the full variable domain: NAGVMQNPRHLVRRRGQEARLRCSPMKGHSHVYWYRQLPEEGLKFMVYLQKENIIDESGMPKERFSAEFPKEGPSILRIQQVVRGDSAAYFCASSPPGQIIYEQYFGPGTRLTVT.

Comments on this clone: With the read ending 3 residues before the CDR3 end, the germline J gene is used to fill in that end. The gene calls are TRBV10-3 and TRBJ2-5; tentative D call: TRBD1 (5 bases). Germline values: CDR1 ENHRY, CDR2 SYGVKD. V was pared by 2 bases and J by 4 bases, with 14 bases between. The CDR3 spans 15 residues. This chain's CDR3 is CAISERKGQRETQYF. CDR3 DNA, as far as it was read: TGTGCCATCAGTGAGCGGAAGGGGCAGCGAGAGACC.

Comment on this clone: The CDR3 goes on 3 residues after the read ends, and that part is filled in from the germline J gene. This rearrangement joins TRBV14 to TRBJ2-1, with D hard to call. Trimming left V 1 base short and J 4 bases short, with 5 bases between. This CDR3 comprises 13 residues. CDR1 is SGHDN, CDR2 FVKESK, per germline. The CDR3 spells CASSQGGYNEQFF. The CDR3 DNA, read in part, is TGTGCCAGCAGCCAAGGCGGTTACAATGAG. Full variable domain (outside the CDR3, taken from reference TRBV14 and TRBJ2-1): EAGVTQFPSHSVIEKGQTVTLRCDPISGHDNLYWYRRVMGKEIKFLLHFVKESKQDESGMPNNRFLAERTGGTYSTLKVQPAELEDSGVYFCASSQGGYNEQFFGPGTRLTVL.

Regarding this clone: The read is 3 residues too short to cover the CDR3 end, so that end is filled in from the germline J gene. The chain joins TRBV18 to TRBJ1-5, with unresolved D. The CDR3 is made up of 14 amino acids. V lost 5 bases to trimming and J lost 0 bases, with 8 bases between them. Germline CDR1 is KGHSH and CDR2 is LQKENI. The CDR3 DNA, read in part, is TGTGCCAGCTCAACGACGGGTAGCAATCAGCCC. Amino acid sequence: CASSTTGSNQP. The entire CDR3 protein is CASSTTGSNQPQHF.

A note on this clone: The CDR3 end is not reached by the read, which stops 3 residues before it; the germline J gene fills it in. The J gene is TRBJ2-5, the V gene TRBV20-1, with a possible D match to TRBD1 (5 bases). V dropped 3 bases and J dropped 3 bases, with 5 bases sitting between them. CDR1 is DFQATT and CDR2 is SNEGSKA in the germline V gene (reference sequence). The length of the CDR3 is 11 residues. This CDR3 reads CSASREETQYF. The sequenced CDR3 bases are TGCAGTGCTAGCAGGGAAGAGACC.

Comments on this clone: The CDR3 end lies 3 residues beyond the end of the read and is filled in from the germline J gene. The chain carries TRBV5-1 and TRBJ2-7; 12 bases match TRBD2. Losses at the gene ends were 3 bases for V and 0 bases for J; bases not matched to a gene: 10. Germline V lookup: CDR1 SGHRS, CDR2 YFSETQ. The length of the CDR3 is 18 residues. CDR3 DNA, as far as it was read: TGCGCCAGCAGCTCTTTTGGGACTAGCGGGCAAAGCTCCTACGAG. The encoded protein is CASSSFGTSGQSSYE. The full CDR3 protein is CASSSFGTSGQSSYEQYF. The full variable domain, in which reference TRBV5-1 and TRBJ2-7 provide the parts outside the CDR3, is KAGVTQTPRYLIKTRGQQVTLSCSPISGHRSVSWYQQTPGQGLQFLFEYFSETQRNKGNFPGRFSGRQFSNSRSEMNVSTLELGDSALYLCASSSFGTSGQSSYEQYFGPGTRLTVT.

For this clone: Read sequence stops 3 residues before the CDR3 end, and the germline J gene provides the missing end. The chain is built from TRBV5-4 and TRBJ1-2; 8 bases map to TRBD1. Germline assignment: CDR1 SGHNT and CDR2 YYREEE (reference sequence). The CDR3 sequence is 14 residues long. This chain's CDR3 is CASSLVRQGSDYTF. The part of the CDR3 DNA that was read is TGTGCCAGCAGCTTGGTAAGACAGGGGTCGGAC.

Notes on this clone: The missing CDR3 end, 3 residues past where the read stops, is filled in from the germline J gene. The gene calls are TRBV4-2 and TRBJ1-5, with a weak D call TRBD1 (5 bases). This CDR3 has 14 residues. Germline V gene data show CDR1 as LGHNA and CDR2 as YNFKEQ. The germline V and J ends were trimmed by 1 base and 5 bases, with 9 bases remaining between them. The CDR3 DNA, read in part, is TGTGCCAGCAGCCAAGTCCAGGGCGATCAGCCC. As protein: CASSQVQGDQP. From start to end, the CDR3 is CASSQVQGDQPQHF.

Concerning this clone: The DNA ends 3 residues before the CDR3 does, and the rest of the CDR3 is filled in from the germline J gene. J is TRBJ2-5 and V is TRBV28; D unresolved. Germline CDR1 and CDR2: MDHEN and SYDVKM. Trimming pared 3 bases from V and 2 bases from J, leaving 16 bases between. The CDR3 runs 16 residues. CDR3 amino acids: CASSFYLVALQETQYF. Partial CDR3 DNA: TGTGCCAGCAGTTTTTACCTCGTCGCTCTACAAGAGACC.

Turning to this clone: The sequence runs out 3 residues before the end of the CDR3; the remainder is reconstructed from the germline J gene. The J gene is TRBJ1-5, the V gene TRBV28; 9 nucleotides agree with TRBD1. This CDR3 comprises 16 residues. Germline values: CDR1 MDHEN, CDR2 SYDVKM. Trimming removed 5 bases from V and 1 base from J; junction bases left unmatched: 6. Partial CDR3 DNA: TGTGCCAGCAGTCCCGAACAGGGGGCAAGCAATCAGCCC. It codes for CASSPEQGASNQP. The complete CDR3 sequence is CASSPEQGASNQPQHF.

As concerns this clone: The CDR3 goes on 3 residues after the read ends, and that part is filled in from the germline J gene. The chain links TRBV30 to TRBJ1-2; 7 bases are a match to TRBD1. Germline V gene lookup returns CDR1 GTSNPN and CDR2 SVGIG (reference sequence). Germline trimming cut 4 bases from V and 4 bases from J; bases unmatched to any gene: 3. This CDR3 has 12 amino acids. CDR3 residues: CAWTRDSYGYTF. The DNA read from the CDR3 is TGTGCCTGGACCCGGGACAGCTATGGC.

Worth noting for this clone: The read ends 3 residues before the CDR3 terminus; that terminus is restored from the germline J gene. The rearrangement links TRBV29-1 to TRBJ1-4; D unclear. V was pared by 3 bases and J by 4 bases, with 9 bases between. Germline assignment: CDR1 SQVTM and CDR2 ANQGSEA. The CDR3 covers 13 residues. The DNA read from the CDR3 is TGCAGCGTTGATGGGCGGGGTAATGAAAAA. Amino acid sequence: CSVDGRGNEK. The whole CDR3 protein reads CSVDGRGNEKLFF.

CDR3 sequence: CASSESQTPVSLHF. The covered CDR3 bases are TGTGCCAGCAGTGAAAGCCAGACACCAGTGTCC. The chain couples TRBV6-1 to TRBJ1-6, with D hard to call. The CDR3 end is not reached by the read, which stops 3 residues before it; the germline J gene fills it in. Germline V CDR1 and CDR2: MNHNS, SASEGT. This CDR3 has 14 amino acids.